The 18 T cell receptor beta chains below come from one sample, sequenced in a study of T cell responses to AZD1222 COVID-19 vaccine. This table comes from immunoSEQ multiplex PCR, and its TCRdb copy is limited to in-frame clones, with some not included. The sample gives 85,000 to 110,000 clones, about 92% of which show up once; about 5% is in the top ten. The input for sequencing was peripheral blood, taken on day 0 of AZD1222 vaccination. Source of these receptors: an adult in good health.

V is TRBV9 and J is TRBJ2-7; D possibly matches TRBD1 or TRBD2 (5 bases each). Trimming took 2 bases from V and 7 from J, leaving 16 bases between them. The CDR3 consists of 14 residues. Germline CDR1 and CDR2: SGDLS and YYNGEE. The CDR3 region has the DNA TGTGCCAGCAGCGTTGGTGGGACCCCGGGGGAGCAGTACTTC. Protein: CASSVGGTPGEQYF.

The V gene is TRBV5-1, the J gene TRBJ2-3, with a possible D match to TRBD2 (6 bases). With 4 bases removed from V and 6 bases from J, the gap between germline ends came to 21 bases. The CDR3 is 16 amino acids. The germline gives CDR1 SGHRS, CDR2 YFSETQ. The CDR3 reads CASSIQGGGGGDTQYF. Written as DNA, the CDR3 is TGCGCCAGCAGCATACAAGGTGGTGGCGGAGGGGATACGCAGTATTTT.

The rearrangement links TRBV2 to TRBJ2-5; D possibly corresponds to TRBD2 (5 bases). Trimming removed 7 bases from V and 3 bases from J, with 6 bases in between. Germline CDR1 and CDR2: SNHLY and FYNNEI. There are 11 residues in the CDR3. CDR3 loop: CASNGEETQYF. CDR3 coding DNA: TGTGCCAGCAACGGGGAAGAGACCCAGTACTTC.

The CDR3 nucleotides are TGTGCCAGCAGTTCACCCCAGCCTGGGGCTTTCTTT. Encoded protein: CASSSPQPGAFF. The genes are TRBV6-2 or TRBV6-3 and TRBJ1-1; D gene unclear. The CDR3 runs to 12 residues. V lost 4 bases, J lost 11 bases, and 14 bases lay in between. Germline CDR1 and CDR2: MNHEY and SVGEGT.

The chain has TRBV3-1 (or the pseudogene TRBV3-2) and TRBJ2-5; 9 positions agree with TRBD2. With 1 base clipped from V and 5 bases from J, the junction kept 5 bases outside the gene matches. Germline loops: CDR1 LGHDT, CDR2 YNNKEL (reference sequence). The CDR3 is 15 residues long. The CDR3: CASSQGGGAAETQYF. In DNA form, the CDR3 reads TGTGCCAGCAGCCAAGGCGGGGGGGCCGCCGAGACCCAGTACTTC.

The chain combines TRBV9 with TRBJ1-4; TRBD1 is a possible D gene (6 bases). Per the germline V gene, CDR1 is SGDLS and CDR2 is YYNGEE. The CDR3 length is 16 residues. Trimming took off 3 bases at V and 8 bases at J, with 20 bases between the two ends. The CDR3 spells CASSARGNRVGEKLFF. CDR3 bases: TGTGCCAGCAGCGCAAGAGGAAACAGGGTTGGGGAAAAACTGTTTTTT.

The chain has TRBV25-1 and TRBJ1-5; D uncertain. CDR3 length equals 14 residues. Germline-derived CDR1 and CDR2 are MGHDK and SYGVNS. V was clipped by 3 bases and J by 1 base, with 7 bases between them. CDR3 in DNA: TGTGCCAGCAGTGACATGGGGAGCAATCAGCCCCAGCATTTT. As protein: CASSDMGSNQPQHF.

The gene calls are TRBV19 and TRBJ1-2; D remains ambiguous. V shed 1 base and J shed 6 bases, with 9 bases lying between them. Germline assignment: CDR1 LNHDA and CDR2 SQIVND (reference sequence). The length of the CDR3 is 13 residues. The CDR3 DNA reads TGTGCCAGTAGTATAGGCAGGCAAAATGGCTACACCTTC. Encoded protein: CASSIGRQNGYTF.

The chain couples TRBV5-1 to TRBJ2-1; the D is unclear. The ends were cut back, 0 bases at V and 0 bases at J, with 7 bases in the middle. From germline, CDR1 is SGHRS and CDR2 YFSETQ. The CDR3 has 15 residues. The CDR3 here is CASSLDRSSYNEQFF. CDR3 DNA sequence: TGCGCCAGCAGCTTGGACAGAAGCTCCTACAATGAGCAGTTCTTC.

The rearrangement joins TRBV5-1 to TRBJ1-3; TRBD1 matches at 7 bases. CDR3 length: 14 amino acids. The ends lost 3 bases at V and 4 bases at J; junction bases unmatched: 4. Per germline, CDR1 SGHRS and CDR2 YFSETQ. The CDR3 DNA follows: TGCGCCAGCAGCTCGACAGGGTTCGGAAACACCATATATTTT. This gives the protein CASSSTGFGNTIYF.

The CDR3 reads CSVQPGTASYGYTF. The CDR3 region has the DNA TGCAGCGTTCAACCGGGGACAGCTTCCTATGGCTACACCTTC. The chain recombines TRBV29-1 with TRBJ1-2, with TRBD1 matching over 7 bases. V shed 5 bases, J shed 4 bases, and the junction held 10 bases outside the gene matches. Germline V gene sequence: CDR1 SQVTM, CDR2 ANQGSEA. The CDR3 covers 14 residues.

The V call is TRBV5-1, the J call TRBJ2-1; 10 nucleotides match TRBD2. The germline V gene has CDR1 SGHRS and CDR2 YFSETQ. This CDR3 is built from 16 residues. V shed 0 bases and J 5 bases; nucleotides not matched to a gene: 5. The CDR3 protein is CASSLAGLASDNEQFF. As DNA, the CDR3 is TGCGCCAGCAGCTTGGCGGGACTAGCGTCGGACAATGAGCAGTTCTTC.

V gene TRBV10-3 combines with J gene TRBJ2-4; no clear D. The CDR3 totals 16 residues. Germline CDR1 ENHRY, CDR2 SYGVKD. V was trimmed by 6 bases and J by 1 base, leaving 16 bases between them. CDR3 coding DNA: TGTGCCATCAGCTGGTCCGGACCTGAGGCCAAAAACATTCAGTACTTC. Protein product: CAISWSGPEAKNIQYF.

The chain carries TRBV30 and TRBJ2-7, with D possibly TRBD2 on 5 matching bases. Germline V lookup: CDR1 GTSNPN, CDR2 SVGIG (reference sequence). There are 12 residues in the CDR3. V lost 0 bases and J 4 bases, leaving 7 bases between the germline ends. This CDR3 reads CAWSVGAYEQYF. The CDR3 DNA reads TGTGCCTGGAGTGTGGGAGCGTACGAGCAGTACTTC.

The chain couples TRBV30 to TRBJ1-6; TRBD1 matches at 9 bases. Germline V CDR1 and CDR2: GTSNPN, SVGIG (reference sequence). There are 13 residues in the CDR3. V dropped 8 bases and J dropped 10; count of bases not matched to a gene: 9. CDR3 in DNA: TGTGCCGCCACGGGACAGGGACGATCACCCCTCCACTTT. Its translation is CAATGQGRSPLHF.

The chain recombines TRBV19 with TRBJ2-6; D is uncertain. Germline V gene lookup returns CDR1 LNHDA and CDR2 SQIVND (reference sequence). The CDR3 is 17 amino acids. Trimming removed 3 bases at V and 4 bases at J, with 16 bases between. The CDR3 sequence: CASSMGSGSSGANVLTF. DNA for the CDR3: TGTGCCAGTAGTATGGGGTCAGGTTCATCAGGGGCCAACGTCCTGACTTTC. The full variable domain, with the rest looked up from reference TRBV19 and TRBJ2-6, is DGGITQSPKYLFRKEGQNVTLSCEQNLNHDAMYWYRQDPGQGLRLIYYSQIVNDFQKGDIAEGYSVSREKKESFPLTVTSAQKNPTAFYLCASSMGSGSSGANVLTFGAGSRLTVL.

The V call is TRBV11-3, the J call TRBJ2-4; TRBD2 matches 8 bases. Losses at the gene ends were 1 base for V and 0 bases for J; bases not matched to a gene: 8. Germline CDR1 and CDR2: SGHNT and YENEEA. CDR3 length: 18 amino acids. CDR3 sequence: CASSLGTSGVLAKNIQYF. The CDR3 coding sequence is TGTGCCAGCAGCTTAGGAACTAGCGGAGTACTAGCCAAAAACATTCAGTACTTC.

In its sample, this clone was seen a few times. The chain recombines TRBV5-5 with TRBJ1-4; D perhaps matches TRBD1 (5 bases). Germline values: CDR1 SGHKS, CDR2 YYEKEE (reference sequence). This CDR3 comprises 15 residues. The V and J ends lost 3 bases and 0 bases respectively, with 9 bases between them. CDR3 protein: CASSYTGSTNEKLFF. The CDR3 nucleotides are TGTGCCAGCAGCTATACAGGATCAACTAATGAAAAACTGTTTTTT.